This TCR beta chain was sequenced in a study of patients and donors after allogeneic stem cell transplantation. In TCRdb, the RT-PCR reads were re-called with MiXCR into one record per CDR3 protein. The data show roughly 230,000 distinct CDR3 sequences, roughly an eighth seen once. This clonotype was counted many times. The germline gives CDR1 MNHEY, CDR2 SVGAGI. Unmatched junction bases numbered 4, after V lost 3 bases and J lost 4 bases. This CDR3 is 15 amino acids long. Material: blood, either unsorted or a sorted T cell fraction (not recorded which). This chain uses TRBV6-5 with TRBJ2-7, with TRBD2 matching over 12 bases. This TCR was recovered from a human donor who was either an allogeneic HSCT recipient or a stem cell or donor lymphocyte infusion donor (not recorded which). It is not recorded whose cells these are; they may come from a transplant donor. CDR3 amino acids: CASSYASGGVYEQYF. The CDR3 DNA sequence: TGTGCCAGCAGTTATGCTAGCGGGGGGGTATACGAGCAGTACTTC.